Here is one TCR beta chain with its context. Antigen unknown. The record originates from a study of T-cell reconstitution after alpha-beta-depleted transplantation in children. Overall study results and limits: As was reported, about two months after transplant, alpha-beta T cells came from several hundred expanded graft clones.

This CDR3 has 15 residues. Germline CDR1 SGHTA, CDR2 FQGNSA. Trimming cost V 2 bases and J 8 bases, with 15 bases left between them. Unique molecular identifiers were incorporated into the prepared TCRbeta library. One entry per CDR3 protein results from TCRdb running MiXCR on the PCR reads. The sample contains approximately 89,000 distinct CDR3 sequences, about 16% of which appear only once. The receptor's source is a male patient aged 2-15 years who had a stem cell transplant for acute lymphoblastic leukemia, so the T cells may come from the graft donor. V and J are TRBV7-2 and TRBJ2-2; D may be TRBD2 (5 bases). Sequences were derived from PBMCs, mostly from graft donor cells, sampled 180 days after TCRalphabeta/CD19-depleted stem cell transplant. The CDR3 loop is CASSLKPAVRGELFF. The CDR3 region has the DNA TGTGCCAGCAGCTTAAAACCAGCGGTTCGGGGGGAGCTGTTTTTT.